The rows below give T cell receptor beta chains drawn from one sample of a study of shared clonotypes between healthy human individuals. The repertoire was sequenced with immunoSEQ multiplex PCR; TCRdb's copy has only in-frame clones and lacks some. The repertoire has about 750,000 clones, 80% to 95% of them found once; the top ten carry under 30%. The specimen was naive CD8+ T cells sorted from blood. The receptors stem from a young man in good health. Both conserved end residues are part of each CDR3.

J,V,length,CDR3
TRBJ1-5,TRBV4-1,13,CASSQDGNQPQHF
TRBJ2-7,TRBV7-9,14,CASNPSGTPIKQYF
TRBJ2-7,TRBV4-1,14,CASSQVQGKYEQYF
TRBJ2-1,TRBV19,15,CASSIIATEYNEQFF
TRBJ2-7,TRBV15,15,CATSRRTGNLGEQYF
TRBJ2-2,TRBV29-1,16,CSVEDVETRNTGELFF
TRBJ2-5,TRBV27,15,CASSLAGAIVGTQYF
TRBJ2-1,TRBV4-1,16,CASSQDKREAYNEQFF
TRBJ2-2,TRBV11-1,13,CASCHTNTGELFF
TRBJ2-1,TRBV11-2,11,CASSPGGEQFF
TRBJ2-7,TRBV15,13,CATSRVWSHEQYF
TRBJ1-1,TRBV4-1,14,CASSQEGGNTEAFF
TRBJ2-1,TRBV4-1,14,CASSHGGRGNEQFF
TRBJ2-7,TRBV23-1,17,CASSPHRRDRRAYEQYF
TRBJ2-3,TRBV7-6,18,CASSFPPGLAASTDTQYF
TRBJ2-1,TRBV4-1,19,CASSQKGSLAAGSYNEQFF
TRBJ1-4,TRBV6-5,14,CASSYGQEVEKLFF
TRBJ2-4,TRBV5-4,13,CASSGGGAGIQYF
TRBJ2-1,TRBV7-8,15,CASSLAQSSYNEQFF
TRBJ1-1,TRBV5-8,15,CASSLAPEWNTEAFF
TRBJ1-5,TRBV7-9,16,CASSPIDRVGNQPQHF
TRBJ1-1,TRBV5-4,13,CASSLWMNTEAFF
TRBJ2-3,TRBV27,17,CASSFSSLAASTDTQYF
TRBJ2-6,TRBV19,16,CASRGRAPPGANVLTF
TRBJ2-7,TRBV15,16,CATSRDKEDYAYEQYF
TRBJ2-7,TRBV11-2,13,CASSSGQPYEQYF
TRBJ2-1,TRBV7-2,18,CASSLFVQAGSNPNEQFF
TRBJ2-7,TRBV7-9,14,CASSSNPVGYEQYF
TRBJ2-3,TRBV5-6,14,CASSLVATTDTQYF
TRBJ2-3,TRBV6-4,15,CASRPHRDRTDTQYF
TRBJ2-7,TRBV7-6,13,CASSVGTTYEQYF
TRBJ2-1,TRBV27,13,CASSFGPSNEQFF
TRBJ2-1,TRBV9,14,CASSVGGKYNEQFF
TRBJ1-2,TRBV25-1,14,CASSELGAGSGYTF
TRBJ1-2,TRBV19,15,CATLNRRGLNYGYTF
TRBJ2-7,TRBV27,14,CASSFYRGGDEQYF
TRBJ2-7,TRBV5-1,14,CASSSEVDSYEQYF
TRBJ2-1,TRBV10-3,15,CAISDLGSPYNEQFF
TRBJ2-1,TRBV2,14,CASSGTSGNNEQFF
TRBJ2-2,TRBV4-2,15,CASSPPDRDRGELFF